A single sample gave rise to the 6 T cell receptor beta chains below, sequenced in a study of beta chain features in type 1 diabetes. The investigators reverse transcribed all of the isolated RNA, so they sequenced expressed TCRB transcripts. Sequencing used immunoSEQ multiplex PCR; TCRdb keeps in-frame clones, though not all of them. Counted here are 330,000 or so clones, roughly 12% occurring once; the ten biggest clones make up over 0.008%. Their cognate antigens are unknown. Findings and limits, study-wide: Shorter TCRB CDR3s, moderately but significantly so, were found in Type 1 diabetes patients in all four CD4+ subsets.

The sample consisted of naive CD4+ T cells from blood. The origin of the receptors is a woman aged 18-29 years with type 1 diabetes.

The chain carries TRBV25-1 and TRBJ2-5, with D uncertain. Germline lookup yields CDR1 MGHDK and CDR2 SYGVNS. The V gene lost 0 bases and the J gene lost 4 bases, with 12 bases spanning the gap. The CDR3 spans 15 residues. Written as DNA, the CDR3 is TGTGCCAGCAGTGAATATATTACAGCCGGAGAGACCCAGTACTTC. Translated: CASSEYITAGETQYF.

This chain connects TRBV5-1 to TRBJ2-1; 11 positions agree with TRBD1. CDR3 length: 16 amino acids. Trimming at V came to 4 bases and at J to 6 bases, leaving 9 bases not matched to a gene. Germline CDR1 SGHRS, CDR2 YFSETQ. The chain's CDR3 is CASSLEGTGGSNEQFF. For the CDR3, the DNA is TGCGCCAGCAGCCTCGAAGGGACAGGGGGTAGCAATGAGCAGTTCTTC.

This CDR3 is CASSPPVRGAIMGSYNEQFF. The DNA for the CDR3 is TGTGCCAGCTCACCACCGGTCAGGGGGGCTATTATGGGGTCCTACAATGAGCAGTTCTTC. The J gene is TRBJ2-1, the V gene TRBV18; perhaps TRBD1 as D (7 bases). The germline gives CDR1 KGHSH, CDR2 LQKENI. The CDR3 contains 20 residues. Trimming removed 0 bases from V and 1 base from J, with 22 bases in between.

This clone was found a few times. This chain connects TRBV15 to TRBJ1-1; TRBD1 matches at 8 bases. Germline V gene lookup returns CDR1 LNHNV and CDR2 YYDKDF (reference sequence). This CDR3 is built from 14 residues. V shed 4 bases and J 6 bases; nucleotides not matched to a gene: 7. The CDR3 loop reads CATSTPGQGAEAFF. In nucleotides, the CDR3 is TGTGCCACCAGCACTCCTGGACAGGGCGCTGAAGCTTTCTTT.

This rearrangement joins TRBV7-9 to TRBJ2-1; D not resolved. Trimming stripped 5 bases from V and 6 bases from J, with 11 bases between. CDR3 size: 13 residues. CDR1 is SEHNR and CDR2 is FQNEAQ in the germline V gene (reference sequence). The CDR3 sequence is CASSQSSINEQFF. The CDR3 bases are TGTGCCAGCAGCCAAAGCTCCATCAATGAGCAGTTCTTC.

The rearrangement links TRBV7-8 to TRBJ2-5; D may be TRBD2 (7 bases). Trimming pared 6 bases from V and 2 bases from J, leaving 10 bases between. The CDR3 is made up of 13 amino acids. CDR1 SGHVS and CDR2 FQNEAQ come from the germline V gene. CDR3 sequence (DNA): TGTGCCAGCAGACAGGGACTACAAGAGACCCAGTACTTC. Its protein is CASRQGLQETQYF.